These 17 T cell receptor beta chains came from one sample sequenced in a study of blood T cell repertoires in COVID-19. The protocol was immunoSEQ multiplex PCR, while the TCRdb copy is restricted to in-frame clones and leaves out a portion. This sample yields nearly 300,000 clones, of which around nine tenths are seen a single time; roughly 2.8% belongs to the top ten. Sequencing was performed on PBMCs or T cells enriched from blood (not recorded which). The receptors come from a woman aged 50 to 60 who had been exposed to COVID-19.

This chain links TRBV10-1 with TRBJ1-1; D is possibly TRBD1 (6 bases). Germline V gives CDR1 WNHNN, CDR2 SYGVQD (reference sequence). This CDR3 has 16 residues. The germline V and J ends were trimmed by 9 bases and 4 bases, with 24 bases remaining between them. CDR3 protein: CARTGTRLRCGTEAFF. The CDR3 DNA sequence: TGCGCCAGGACCGGGACAAGGCTTCGTTGTGGCACTGAAGCTTTCTTT.

This clone was seen a single time. The chain has TRBV28 and TRBJ2-5, with D hard to call. V lost 5 bases and J 11 bases, leaving 18 bases between the germline ends. The CDR3 has 13 residues. Germline CDR1 is MDHEN and CDR2 is SYDVKM. The CDR3 bases are TGTGCCAGCAGTCCCCCGGGTCTTCCCTATCAGTACTTC. Translation: CASSPPGLPYQYF. Full variable domain (outside the CDR3, taken from reference TRBV28 and TRBJ2-5): DVKVTQSSRYLVKRTGEKVFLECVQDMDHENMFWYRQDPGLGLRLIYFSYDVKMKEKGDIPEGYSVSREKKERFSLILESASTNQTSMYLCASSPPGLPYQYFGPGTRLLVL.

The gene calls are TRBV7-9 and TRBJ2-7, with TRBD1 matching 7 bases. Germline CDR1 and CDR2: SEHNR and FQNEAQ (reference sequence). The CDR3 consists of 14 residues. J gave up 2 bases and V 5 bases, and 6 bases lay outside the gene matches. The CDR3 sequence is CASSLAGTAYEQYF. DNA for the CDR3: TGTGCCAGCAGCCTCGCTGGGACAGCCTACGAGCAGTACTTC.

This clone was detected only a few times. This rearrangement joins TRBV27 to TRBJ1-1, with 8 bases that match TRBD1. The CDR3 is made up of 15 amino acids. V lost 5 bases and J lost 1; bases outside the gene matches: 6. Per germline, CDR1 MNHEY and CDR2 SMNVEV (reference sequence). The chain's CDR3 is CASSPRDRKNTEAFF. CDR3 DNA: TGTGCCAGCAGTCCCCGGGACAGGAAGAACACTGAAGCTTTCTTT.

Only one count was recorded for this clone. This sequence joins TRBV5-6 and TRBJ1-6; 7 bases align to TRBD1. J was trimmed by 5 bases and V by 7 bases; bases with no gene match: 6. The CDR3 has 14 residues. CDR1 is SGHDT and CDR2 is YYEEEE in the germline V gene. In DNA, the CDR3 is TGTGCCAGCGCGACAGGGAATAATAATTCACCCCTCCACTTT. It codes for CASATGNNNSPLHF.

This chain connects TRBV2 to TRBJ2-5, with 13 bases fitting TRBD2. Looked up from germline, CDR1 is SNHLY and CDR2 is FYNNEI. The CDR3 consists of 15 residues. With 6 bases clipped from V and 2 bases from J, the junction kept 3 bases outside the gene matches. The CDR3 coding sequence is TGTGCCAGCAGGACACTAGCGGGGGGGCAAGAGACCCAGTACTTC. Its protein product is CASRTLAGGQETQYF. The whole variable domain, filled in from reference TRBV2 and TRBJ2-5, reads EPEVTQTPSHQVTQMGQEVILRCVPISNHLYFYWYRQILGQKVEFLVSFYNNEISEKSEIFDDQFSVERPDGSNFTLKIRSTKLEDSAMYFCASRTLAGGQETQYFGPGTRLLVL.

V is TRBV7-9 and J is TRBJ1-2; 8 nucleotides match TRBD1. The V gene end was trimmed by 1 base and the J gene end by 1 base; junction bases not matched to a gene: 11. CDR3 length equals 18 residues. Germline V gives CDR1 SEHNR, CDR2 FQNEAQ (reference sequence). As DNA, the CDR3 is TGTGCCAGCAGCTTAGGGGTATGGGACAGGAGTTATAACTATGGCTACACCTTC. Its protein is CASSLGVWDRSYNYGYTF.

This rearrangement joins TRBV27 to TRBJ1-2; 7 nucleotides agree with TRBD1. Germline CDR1 is MNHEY and CDR2 is SMNVEV (reference sequence). CDR3 length: 16 amino acids. V gave up 5 bases and J gave up 0 bases; unmatched junction bases: 9. The CDR3 loop is CASSPKGQSTNYGYTF. For the CDR3, the DNA is TGTGCCAGCAGTCCGAAGGGACAGTCTACTAACTATGGCTACACCTTC.

The chain joins TRBV30 to TRBJ1-2; no firm D call. This CDR3 is built from 11 residues. Germline loops: CDR1 GTSNPN, CDR2 SVGIG (reference sequence). The V end was cut by 5 bases, the J end by 3 bases, with 7 bases between. The CDR3 loop is CAWGLDYGYTF. The CDR3 bases are TGTGCCTGGGGCTTAGACTATGGCTACACCTTC.

The rearrangement joins TRBV28 to TRBJ2-7; 7 bases fit TRBD1. This CDR3 has 14 residues. CDR1 MDHEN and CDR2 SYDVKM come from the germline V gene. The junction had 9 bases not matched to a gene; V was cut back by 6 bases and J by 4 bases. CDR3 in DNA: TGTGCCAGCAGACCCCCGACAGGGAGTTACGAGCAGTACTTC. This translates into CASRPPTGSYEQYF.

This chain uses TRBV6-5 with TRBJ1-1; 9 positions match TRBD1. The CDR3 is 14 amino acids. The ends lost 5 bases at V and 2 bases at J; junction bases unmatched: 3. Germline V gene lookup returns CDR1 MNHEY and CDR2 SVGAGI. The CDR3 loop is CASSIQGANTEAFF. The CDR3 DNA sequence: TGTGCCAGCAGTATACAGGGGGCTAACACTGAAGCTTTCTTT.

The CDR3 reads CASSDTGGYGYTF. CDR3 coding DNA: TGTGCCAGCAGTGACACAGGGGGCTATGGCTACACCTTC. J is TRBJ1-2 and V is TRBV6-4; 8 nucleotides agree with TRBD1. J lost 4 bases, V lost 2 bases, and 0 bases had no gene match. This CDR3 comprises 13 residues. Germline values: CDR1 MRHNA, CDR2 SNTAGT.

The V and J genes are TRBV6-1 and TRBJ2-5, with TRBD1 matching over 7 bases. Germline V gives CDR1 MNHNS, CDR2 SASEGT. The V and J ends lost 3 bases and 3 bases, in that order; junction bases with no gene match: 16. CDR3 length equals 18 residues. The CDR3 sequence: CASSDGTAGYLAKETQYF. The DNA for the CDR3 is TGTGCCAGCAGTGACGGGACAGCCGGTTACCTTGCTAAAGAGACCCAGTACTTC.

CDR3 region: CASSFARETQYF. The CDR3 DNA is TGTGCCAGCAGTTTTGCCCGGGAGACCCAGTACTTC. This sequence joins TRBV28 and TRBJ2-5; D not resolved. There are 12 residues in the CDR3. CDR1 and CDR2 from the germline V gene are MDHEN and SYDVKM. V was clipped by 3 bases and J by 5 bases, with 7 bases between them.

Here the CDR3 DNA reads TGCAGCGTTTACGGGGGGCTTTACAATGAGCAGTTCTTC. Translating gives CSVYGGLYNEQFF. This chain joins TRBV29-1 and TRBJ2-1, with D tentatively TRBD2 (7 bases). The CDR3 is made up of 13 amino acids. Deletions cut 5 bases from V and 4 bases from J, with 12 bases between. Looked up from germline, CDR1 is SQVTM and CDR2 is ANQGSEA.

This clone has just a few counts. The V call is TRBV19, the J call TRBJ1-6; 10 bases map to TRBD1. Trimming at V came to 3 bases and at J to 4 bases, leaving 6 bases not matched to a gene. This CDR3 spans 17 amino acids. Per germline, CDR1 LNHDA and CDR2 SQIVND (reference sequence). The CDR3 DNA is TGTGCCAGTAGTATGCTCCGGGACAGGGGTTATAATTCACCCCTCCACTTT. It translates to CASSMLRDRGYNSPLHF.

This clone has just one count. The chain combines TRBV6-1 with TRBJ2-3, with a possible D match to TRBD2 (6 bases). Per the germline V gene, CDR1 is MNHNS and CDR2 is SASEGT. The germline V and J ends were trimmed by 2 bases and 6 bases, with 15 bases remaining between them. The CDR3 consists of 15 residues. This CDR3 is CASSERDSQGDTQYF. The CDR3 nucleotides are TGTGCCAGCAGTGAAAGGGACTCTCAGGGCGATACGCAGTATTTT.